These T cell receptor beta chains were read from a single sample in a study of T cells after yellow fever vaccination. A single record per CDR3 protein comes from TCRdb applying MiXCR to the 5' RACE reads. The sample has tens of thousands of distinct CDR3 sequences; about 7.3% are singletons. Sequenced here: CD8+ T cells sorted from PBMCs, sampled roughly 10 days after the first yellow fever vaccination. All receptors derive from a man aged 18 to 30 who received the YFV17D yellow fever vaccine. Both conserved end residues are part of each CDR3. D genes are given only for firm matches. The size field is filled for only some rows; it gives once, few, many or a size class.

size	V	J	D	length	DNA	CDR3
few	TRBV2	TRBJ2-5	TRBD1	13	TGTGCCACCGTCCGGACAGGTCAAGAGACCCAGTACTTC	CATVRTGQETQYF
many	TRBV4-3	TRBJ2-3	TRBD2	17	TGCGCCAGCAGCCAAGAACCTAGCGGGGCGAGCACAGATACGCAGTATTTT	CASSQEPSGASTDTQYF
few	TRBV3-1	TRBJ2-1	.	16	TGTGCCAGCAGCCTCAACCGACAATCCCTTCAGGATGAGCAGTTCTTC	CASSLNRQSLQDEQFF
many	TRBV7-3	TRBJ2-1	TRBD1	17	TGTGCCAGCAGCCAACGAATACAGGGGACCTCCTACAATGAGCAGTTCTTC	CASSQRIQGTSYNEQFF
many	TRBV12-3/TRBV12-4	TRBJ1-2	.	14	TGTGCCAGCAGTTTGGACAACCTAACGGGTGGCTACACCTTC	CASSLDNLTGGYTF
.	TRBV2	TRBJ2-1	TRBD2	14	TGTGCCACCCCGACGCGGGGGGATTACAATGAGCAGTTCTTC	CATPTRGDYNEQFF
few	TRBV5-1	TRBJ2-7	.	14	TGCGCCAGCAGCTCGGGATCAAGCTCCTACGAGCAGTACTTC	CASSSGSSSYEQYF
many	TRBV4-1	TRBJ2-7	.	15	TGCGCCAGCAGCCAAGTCGCAGGGGCCCTCTACGAGCAGTACTTC	CASSQVAGALYEQYF
few	TRBV29-1	TRBJ1-1	.	14	TGCAGCGTTGACTGGCCTCTGGTTAGGGCTGAAGCTTTCTTT	CSVDWPLVRAEAFF
many	TRBV6-1	TRBJ2-5	.	14	TGTGCCAGCAGTGAAGGTGCAGACCAAGAGACCCAGTACTTC	CASSEGADQETQYF
few	TRBV5-5	TRBJ1-5	.	14	TGTGCCAGCAGCTTGGCCCGAAGCAATCAGCCCCAGCATTTT	CASSLARSNQPQHF
many	TRBV7-3	TRBJ2-1	TRBD2	13	TGTGCCAGCAGCCCCGGGACTAGGAGTGAGCAGTTCTTC	CASSPGTRSEQFF